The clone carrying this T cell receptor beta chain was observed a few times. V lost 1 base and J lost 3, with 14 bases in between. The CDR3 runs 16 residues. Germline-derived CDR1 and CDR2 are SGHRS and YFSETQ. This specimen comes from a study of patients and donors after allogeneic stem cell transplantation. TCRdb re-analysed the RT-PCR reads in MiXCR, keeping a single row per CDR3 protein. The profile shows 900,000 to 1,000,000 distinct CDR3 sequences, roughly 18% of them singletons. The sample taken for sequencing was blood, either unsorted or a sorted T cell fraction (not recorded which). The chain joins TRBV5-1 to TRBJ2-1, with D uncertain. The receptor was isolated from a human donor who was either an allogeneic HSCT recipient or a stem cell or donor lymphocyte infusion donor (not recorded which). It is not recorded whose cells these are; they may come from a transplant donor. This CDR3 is CASSLKMQDFYNEQFF. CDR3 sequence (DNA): TGCGCCAGCAGCTTGAAAATGCAGGATTTCTACAATGAGCAGTTCTTC.